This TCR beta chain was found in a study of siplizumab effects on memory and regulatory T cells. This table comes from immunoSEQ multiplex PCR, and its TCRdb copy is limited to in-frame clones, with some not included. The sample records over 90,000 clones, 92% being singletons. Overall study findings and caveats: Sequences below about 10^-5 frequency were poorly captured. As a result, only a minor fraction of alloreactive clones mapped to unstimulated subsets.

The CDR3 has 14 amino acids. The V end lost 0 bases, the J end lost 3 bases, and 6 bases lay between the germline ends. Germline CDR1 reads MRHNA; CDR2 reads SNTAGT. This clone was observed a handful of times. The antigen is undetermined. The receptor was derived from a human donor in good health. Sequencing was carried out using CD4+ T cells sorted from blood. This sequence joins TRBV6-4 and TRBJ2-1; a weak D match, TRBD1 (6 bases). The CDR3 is CASSDSGGYNEQFF. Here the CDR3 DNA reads TGTGCCAGCAGTGACTCAGGGGGCTACAATGAGCAGTTCTTC.